The 27 T cell receptor beta chains presented below share a single source sample, sequenced in a study of T cells in Graves' hyperthyroidism and ophthalmopathy. Authors of the study amplified TCR beta CDR3 regions from RNA transcripts. RT-PCR in the first round (using the HTBI primer set) targeted the TCR CDR3. TCRdb re-called the multiplex PCR reads with MiXCR, one entry per CDR3 protein. The sample includes over 250,000 distinct CDR3 sequences, roughly an eighth of them seen just once. Sequenced sample: blood. These TCRs come from a woman aged 40 to 50 with Graves' ophthalmopathy.

This clonotype was seen a few times. The CDR3 sequence: CASRPGRAGNTIYF. The DNA of the CDR3 is TGTGCCAGCAGGCCCGGGAGGGCTGGAAACACCATATATTTT. The rearrangement uses TRBV9 and TRBJ1-3, with D hard to call. The CDR3 is 14 residues long. Germline V gene data show CDR1 as SGDLS and CDR2 as YYNGEE. The V gene lost 5 bases and the J gene lost 2 bases, with 11 bases spanning the gap.

This clonotype was picked up many times. V gene TRBV11-2 combines with J gene TRBJ2-5, with a weak D call TRBD1 (5 bases). The CDR3 length is 16 residues. Trimming cost V 2 bases and J 5 bases, with 18 bases left between them. CDR1 is SGHAT, CDR2 FQNNGV, per germline. CDR3 coding DNA: TGTGCCAGCAGCTTAAAACCCGGCAGGGTGGGGGAGACCCAGTACTTC. It yields the protein CASSLKPGRVGETQYF.

The genes are TRBV5-1 and TRBJ1-1; D possibly corresponds to TRBD1 (6 bases). The CDR3 has 13 amino acids. Deletions cut 0 bases from V and 8 bases from J, with 11 bases between. The germline gives CDR1 SGHRS, CDR2 YFSETQ. The CDR3 region has the DNA TGCGCCAGCAGCTTGGAGCCACAGGGCGAAGCTTTCTTT. This codes for CASSLEPQGEAFF. Full variable domain (outside the CDR3, taken from reference TRBV5-1 and TRBJ1-1): KAGVTQTPRYLIKTRGQQVTLSCSPISGHRSVSWYQQTPGQGLQFLFEYFSETQRNKGNFPGRFSGRQFSNSRSEMNVSTLELGDSALYLCASSLEPQGEAFFGQGTRLTVV.

This clonotype came up many times. The chain uses TRBV20-1 and TRBJ2-1, with 10 bases that match TRBD1. Germline V gene lookup returns CDR1 DFQATT and CDR2 SNEGSKA (reference sequence). The CDR3 length is 15 residues. J lost 5 bases, V lost 5 bases, and 9 bases had no gene match. CDR3: CSAFLGTGAHNEQFF. CDR3 bases: TGCAGTGCTTTCCTCGGGACAGGGGCCCACAATGAGCAGTTCTTC.

This clonotype has more than one count but fewer than ten. CDR3 residues: CASSAGGGDQPQHF. The CDR3 DNA is TGTGCCAGCAGTGCTGGCGGAGGGGATCAGCCCCAGCATTTT. The chain employs TRBV6-1 and TRBJ1-5, with D possibly matching TRBD1 (5 bases). Looked up from germline, CDR1 is MNHNS and CDR2 is SASEGT. The CDR3 extends over 14 amino acids. V gave up 4 bases and J gave up 5 bases, with 12 bases separating them.

This clonotype was seen ten or more times. CDR3 protein: CSARDQELGTVDTQYF. CDR3 bases: TGCAGTGCTAGAGATCAGGAACTGGGAACCGTAGATACGCAGTATTTT. The chain joins TRBV20-1 to TRBJ2-3; D gene unclear. The CDR3 contains 16 residues. The V and J ends lost 0 bases and 5 bases respectively, with 18 bases between them. Germline V gives CDR1 DFQATT, CDR2 SNEGSKA (reference sequence).

There are a few counts of this clonotype. This rearrangement joins TRBV2 to TRBJ2-1; TRBD2 matches 8 bases. Germline V gene sequence: CDR1 SNHLY, CDR2 FYNNEI. V dropped 10 bases and J dropped 10; count of bases not matched to a gene: 12. This CDR3 contains 13 residues. CDR3 loop: CATGLARLKEQFF. The DNA for the CDR3 is TGTGCCACAGGACTAGCACGGCTCAAGGAGCAGTTCTTC.

This clonotype was counted once. The rearrangement uses TRBV11-2 and TRBJ1-1; D is undetermined. The CDR3 consists of 14 residues. The germline CDR1 and CDR2 sequences are SGHAT and FQNNGV. V shed 3 bases and J shed 3 bases, with 11 bases lying between them. The CDR3 loop reads CASSFGGFDTEAFF. CDR3 bases: TGTGCCAGCAGCTTTGGTGGGTTCGACACTGAAGCTTTCTTT.

This clonotype was observed at least ten times. The chain is built from TRBV9 and TRBJ2-2; D tentatively fits TRBD1 or TRBD2 (6 bases each). Trimming took off 0 bases at V and 5 bases at J, with 14 bases between the two ends. The CDR3 totals 16 residues. In germline, CDR1 is SGDLS, CDR2 YYNGEE. The CDR3 DNA reads TGTGCCAGCAGCGTAGTTTGGGGGGCGCGGACCGGGGAGCTGTTTTTT. Translation: CASSVVWGARTGELFF.

The chain has TRBV5-1 and TRBJ2-3; D ambiguous. Per the germline V gene, CDR1 is SGHRS and CDR2 is YFSETQ. The CDR3 extends over 14 amino acids. Trimming pared 3 bases from V and 3 bases from J, leaving 11 bases between. The CDR3 spells CASSYLTRTDTQYF. The CDR3 nucleotides read TGCGCCAGCAGCTACTTAACAAGAACAGATACGCAGTATTTT. Complete variable domain (other parts from reference TRBV5-1 and TRBJ2-3): KAGVTQTPRYLIKTRGQQVTLSCSPISGHRSVSWYQQTPGQGLQFLFEYFSETQRNKGNFPGRFSGRQFSNSRSEMNVSTLELGDSALYLCASSYLTRTDTQYFGPGTRLTVL.

The table lists this clonotype with many counts. The chain carries TRBV20-1 and TRBJ2-3; D perhaps matches TRBD2 (5 bases). Trimming shortened V by 3 bases and J by 0 bases, and 7 bases separated the two germline ends. Germline CDR1 and CDR2: DFQATT and SNEGSKA (reference sequence). This CDR3 is 13 amino acids long. CDR3 in amino acids: CSARRASTDTQYF. CDR3 nucleotides: TGCAGTGCTAGGCGGGCTAGCACAGATACGCAGTATTTT.

The J gene is TRBJ2-2, the V gene TRBV7-8; D ambiguous. Germline V CDR1 and CDR2: SGHVS, FQNEAQ. This CDR3 is 13 amino acids long. V was clipped by 3 bases and J by 10 bases, with 12 bases between them. The DNA of the CDR3 is TGTGCCAGCAGCTTTACTTTAGTCGCGGAGCTGTTTTTT. Amino acids: CASSFTLVAELFF.

This clonotype was detected ten times or more. CDR3 sequence: CSARKLAGGPVQFF. Here the CDR3 DNA reads TGCAGTGCTAGAAAACTAGCGGGAGGGCCGGTGCAGTTCTTC. This chain connects TRBV20-1 to TRBJ2-1, with 13 bases matching TRBD2. Germline V gene sequence: CDR1 DFQATT, CDR2 SNEGSKA (reference sequence). The CDR3 contains 14 residues. J gave up 12 bases and V 2 bases, and 7 bases lay outside the gene matches.

The sample holds many counts of this clonotype. The rearrangement joins TRBV12-3 or TRBV12-4 to TRBJ1-5; the D gene is possibly TRBD1 (6 bases). The CDR3 is 13 amino acids. The V and J ends lost 6 bases and 7 bases respectively, with 13 bases between them. The CDR3 nucleotides are TGTGCCAGCAGCGGACAGTTAGGGCAGCCCCAGCATTTT. This encodes CASSGQLGQPQHF.

The table lists this clonotype with many counts. The chain combines TRBV2 with TRBJ2-2; 8 bases fit TRBD1. The J segment lost 3 bases and the V segment lost 10 bases, leaving 10 bases of the junction unmatched. CDR3 size: 15 residues. Per germline, CDR1 SNHLY and CDR2 FYNNEI. The CDR3 DNA sequence: TGTGCCACCCGCTCCGGGACAGGCTACACCGGGGAGCTGTTTTTT. Translated, it gives CATRSGTGYTGELFF.

V is TRBV27 and J is TRBJ2-1, with TRBD1 matching 7 bases. The germline gives CDR1 MNHEY, CDR2 SMNVEV (reference sequence). Germline trimming cut 7 bases from V and 8 bases from J; bases unmatched to any gene: 14. CDR3 length: 15 amino acids. CDR3 bases: TGTGCCAGCAACCTTCTGGGACAGAGGTTTGATGAGCAGTTCTTC. It codes for CASNLLGQRFDEQFF.

Ten or more counts support this clonotype. This chain connects TRBV27 to TRBJ1-1, with TRBD1 identical over 9 bases. V shed 2 bases, J shed 4 bases, and the junction held 8 bases outside the gene matches. CDR1 and CDR2 from the germline V gene are MNHEY and SMNVEV (reference sequence). The CDR3 totals 16 residues. CDR3 loop: CASSLVAGTGLTEAFF. Written as DNA, the CDR3 is TGTGCCAGCAGTTTAGTTGCCGGGACAGGGCTCACTGAAGCTTTCTTT.

The table lists this clonotype with a few counts. The chain couples TRBV5-1 to TRBJ2-2; 8 bases are a match to TRBD2. CDR3 length: 17 amino acids. Germline assignment: CDR1 SGHRS and CDR2 YFSETQ. The V segment lost 1 base and the J segment 2 bases; nucleotides outside the gene matches: 7. CDR3 coding DNA: TGCGCCAGCAGCTTGTCTCGCGGGGGGCTAAACACCGGGGAGCTGTTTTTT. Translation gives CASSLSRGGLNTGELFF.

The gene calls are TRBV5-1 and TRBJ1-2, with unresolved D. Germline V gene lookup returns CDR1 SGHRS and CDR2 YFSETQ. V was clipped by 4 bases and J by 4 bases, with 20 bases between them. This CDR3 is 16 amino acids long. The DNA for the CDR3 is TGCGCCAGCAGCGCGTCGAGCGGGTTGTTGGGCTATGGCTACACCTTC. It encodes CASSASSGLLGYGYTF.

In this sample, this clonotype turned up many times. The chain is built from TRBV20-1 and TRBJ1-2, with D possibly matching TRBD1 (5 bases). CDR1 is DFQATT, CDR2 SNEGSKA, per germline (reference sequence). This CDR3 spans 11 amino acids. V lost 5 bases and J 2 bases, leaving 6 bases between the germline ends. This CDR3 reads CSAWGNYGYTF. Written as DNA, the CDR3 is TGCAGTGCTTGGGGGAACTATGGCTACACCTTC.

This clonotype was recorded at least ten times. This chain links TRBV2 with TRBJ2-5, with 10 bases aligning to TRBD2. CDR1 is SNHLY and CDR2 is FYNNEI in the germline V gene. V trimming: 7 bases; J trimming: 10 bases; junction bases outside the gene matches: 12. This CDR3 is 14 amino acids long. For the CDR3, the DNA is TGTGCCAGCAAGTTTACTAGCGGGATCAGGGGCCAGTACTTC. This encodes CASKFTSGIRGQYF.

This clonotype was detected many times. The chain joins TRBV28 to TRBJ1-1, with D unresolved. The V gene lost 3 bases and the J gene lost 4 bases, with 12 bases spanning the gap. CDR3 size: 14 residues. CDR1 and CDR2 from the germline V gene are MDHEN and SYDVKM. This CDR3 reads CASSFEWASTEAFF. The CDR3, as DNA: TGTGCCAGCAGTTTCGAGTGGGCGAGCACTGAAGCTTTCTTT.

A few counts support this clonotype. V usage is TRBV20-1 and J usage is TRBJ2-5; 9 bases map to TRBD1. This CDR3 contains 12 residues. Per the germline V gene, CDR1 is DFQATT and CDR2 is SNEGSKA (reference sequence). The CDR3 loop reads CSSTGGRETQYF. The CDR3 nucleotides are TGCAGCTCGACAGGGGGACGAGAGACCCAGTACTTC.

This clonotype was counted many times. The chain uses TRBV7-9 and TRBJ2-7; D not certain. Trimming removed 4 bases at V and 6 bases at J, with 10 bases between. The CDR3 consists of 12 residues. Germline CDR1 SEHNR, CDR2 FQNEAQ (reference sequence). As DNA, the CDR3 is TGTGCCAGCAGCTCGCTTTGGACCGAGCAGTACTTC. It translates to CASSSLWTEQYF.

This clonotype has ten or more counts. The chain employs TRBV20-1 and TRBJ1-2; D ambiguous. This CDR3 region has 14 residues. CDR1 is DFQATT, CDR2 SNEGSKA, per germline (reference sequence). Trimming shortened V by 3 bases and J by 4 bases, and 15 bases separated the two germline ends. CDR3 residues: CSARAEWESYGYTF. The CDR3 DNA is TGCAGTGCTAGGGCTGAGTGGGAGTCCTATGGCTACACCTTC.

This clonotype was seen ten or more times. This chain links TRBV11-3 with TRBJ1-1; perhaps TRBD1 as D (6 bases). The CDR3 has 15 residues. Germline V gene data show CDR1 as SGHNT and CDR2 as YENEEA. Trimming removed 0 bases from V and 3 bases from J, with 11 bases in between. Here the CDR3 reads CASSLEAGEHTEAFF. CDR3 in DNA: TGTGCCAGCAGCTTAGAAGCAGGGGAGCACACTGAAGCTTTCTTT.

The CDR3 loop is CASKVVAGGLEPLHF. In nucleotides, the CDR3 is TGTGCCAGTAAAGTTGTGGCAGGGGGTCTGGAGCCCCTCCACTTT. The V and J genes are TRBV19 and TRBJ1-6; 7 positions match TRBD1. Trimming cost V 7 bases and J 13 bases; bases outside gene matches: 16. The CDR3 extends over 15 amino acids. Germline-derived CDR1 and CDR2 are LNHDA and SQIVND (reference sequence).